The sequence of this T cell receptor beta chain was determined in a study of OX40 agonist ivuxolimab in advanced cancers. About the study: The drug used for patients, ivuxolimab, was an agonistic anti-OX40 (CD134) antibody.

The CDR3 has 16 amino acids. V was trimmed by 1 base and J by 2 bases, leaving 9 bases between them. CDR1 is KGHSH and CDR2 is LQKENI in the germline V gene. Produced via immunoSEQ multiplex PCR; TCRdb's table is partial and in-frame only. The data show 60,000 to 75,000 clones, nearly 95% seen once. Sampling times: baseline, cycle 4 day 1, cycle 7 day 1. About this clone itself: The antigen is unknown.

Findings and limits, study-wide: Antigen specificity of clonally expanded peripheral T cells was not established. Normalized T-cell clonal expansion was also low in a subset of nonresponders.

V usage is TRBV18 and J usage is TRBJ2-6; D is possibly TRBD2 (6 bases). Here the sequenced sample was CD4+ or CD8+ T cells sorted from blood, taken in a trial of the OX40 agonist ivuxolimab. The origin of this receptor is an adult with an advanced solid tumor such as melanoma, head and neck, liver or kidney cancer. CDR3: CASSPLWGAGANVLTF. For the CDR3, the DNA is TGTGCCAGCTCACCACTTTGGGGGGCTGGGGCCAACGTCCTGACTTTC.